These T cell receptor beta chains were read from a single sample in a study of blood T cell repertoires in COVID-19. TCRdb keeps only in-frame clones here, not all; method: immunoSEQ multiplex PCR. The sample carries about 280,000 clones, roughly 87% recorded once. Sequencing used peripheral blood. The source is a man aged 18 to 30 with active or convalescent COVID-19. CDR3s include the opening cysteine and the closing phenylalanine or tryptophan.

J,V,length,CDR3
TRBJ2-5,TRBV9,16,CASSPFGQDGGETQYF
TRBJ2-5,TRBV24-1,16,CATSDSGLGARETQYF
TRBJ1-2,TRBV7-2,15,CASRFPGTGAYGYTF
TRBJ1-1,TRBV19,15,CASSIWTGMNTEAFF
TRBJ1-6,TRBV2,16,CASSMTGGAHNSPLHF
TRBJ2-3,TRBV10-3,15,CAISDRGRDEGTQYF
TRBJ2-3,TRBV10-3,16,CAIRSLSGETTDTQYF
TRBJ2-1,TRBV2,13,CASWSSRHGEQFF
TRBJ1-4,TRBV5-1,14,CASSSAGQNEKLFF
TRBJ2-3,TRBV10-1,16,CASSDEFGGGLDTQYF
TRBJ1-6,TRBV6-5,11,CASKGQGVLHF
TRBJ1-1,TRBV4-1,13,CASSQTPNTEAFF
TRBJ2-5,TRBV10-2,15,CASRLTRGGQETQYF
TRBJ1-2,TRBV7-2,13,CASSSWDSYGYTF
TRBJ1-2,TRBV9,13,CASSVTLNYGYTF
TRBJ2-6,TRBV2,19,CASRLTKGDRGSGANVLTF
TRBJ1-1,TRBV5-4,14,CASSFGGMNTEAFF